This T cell receptor beta chain was sequenced in a study of T cells in tuberculosis. Across the study: In South Africa, adults with active tuberculosis were compared with IGRA-negative and latently infected IGRA-positive adolescents. Blood was taken before or within 7 days of anti-tuberculosis therapy.

Study-wide results and caveats: Active tuberculosis TCR-alpha repertoires lay closer to GMM-specific TCRs than IGRA-negative controls, suggesting clonal expansion.

On this clone: Its antigen is undetermined.

Sequencing used immunoSEQ multiplex PCR; TCRdb keeps in-frame clones, though not all of them. The sample has around 33,000 clones; under 95% are singletons. Time point described: new active TB diagnosis, blood taken before or within 7 days of starting treatment. The material sequenced was PBMCs, taken at tuberculosis diagnosis. This sequence was found in an adult with tuberculosis. Some clones in this sample may be carry-over from other donors' samples.

The CDR3 DNA reads as TGCAGCGTTGATGGGCAGCTGAGCTCCTACAATGAGCAGTTCTTC. Protein product: CSVDGQLSSYNEQFF. The rearrangement links TRBV29-1 to TRBJ2-1; D not certain. Trimming cost V 3 bases and J 0 bases, with 12 bases left between them. CDR3 length equals 15 residues. Per germline, CDR1 SQVTM and CDR2 ANQGSEA.